The 17 T cell receptor beta chains in this list originate from one sample, sequenced in a study of T cell changes during pregnancy in multiple sclerosis. Method: immunoSEQ multiplex PCR; TCRdb's copy keeps in-frame clones and lacks some. The table lists about 53,000 clones, over 90% of them singletons. This specimen was CD4+ T cells from peripheral blood mononuclear cells, taken in the third trimester of pregnancy. These receptors all come from a female donor with multiple sclerosis, enrolled in a pregnancy study.

This chain joins TRBV9 and TRBJ1-3; 9 bases agree with TRBD1. This CDR3 is 15 amino acids long. CDR1 and CDR2 (germline): SGDLS, YYNGEE. J lost 3 bases, V lost 2 bases, and 3 bases had no gene match. CDR3 in amino acids: CASSVGTGLGNTIYF. CDR3 bases: TGTGCCAGCAGCGTCGGGACAGGGCTTGGAAACACCATATATTTT. Full variable domain (remainder filled in from reference TRBV9 and TRBJ1-3): DSGVTQTPKHLITATGQRVTLRCSPRSGDLSVYWYQQSLDQGLQFLIQYYNGEERAKGNILERFSAQQFPDLHSELNLSSLELGDSALYFCASSVGTGLGNTIYFGEGSWLTVV.

V is TRBV5-6 and J is TRBJ1-1; 8 nucleotides agree with TRBD1. V lost 3 bases, J lost 3 bases, and 7 bases stayed unmatched. The CDR3 consists of 15 residues. Looked up from germline, CDR1 is SGHDT and CDR2 is YYEEEE. This CDR3 is CASSYPTGAHTEAFF. The CDR3 DNA is TGTGCCAGCAGCTACCCGACAGGGGCTCACACTGAAGCTTTCTTT.

V and J are TRBV19 and TRBJ1-2, with unresolved D. V gave up 10 bases and J gave up 7 bases, with 22 bases separating them. Germline loops: CDR1 LNHDA, CDR2 SQIVND (reference sequence). The CDR3 spans 14 residues. CDR3 in DNA: TGTGCCACCCAAACGAGACAAGACGGCGCTGGCTACACCTTC. Protein: CATQTRQDGAGYTF.

The rearrangement uses TRBV4-1 and TRBJ1-2, with D possibly matching TRBD1 (5 bases). Per germline, CDR1 MGHRA and CDR2 YSYEKL. Trimming removed 0 bases from V and 8 bases from J, with 16 bases in between. CDR3 length equals 15 residues. The CDR3 protein is CASSQEQVGMWGYTF. The CDR3 DNA sequence: TGCGCCAGCAGCCAAGAACAGGTGGGGATGTGGGGCTACACCTTC.

The V and J genes are TRBV11-3 and TRBJ2-2; TRBD2 agrees at 11 bases. The germline CDR1 and CDR2 sequences are SGHNT and YENEEA. This CDR3 is 16 amino acids long. Trimming took 5 bases from V and 5 from J; bases not matched to a gene: 7. Here the CDR3 DNA reads TGTGCCAGCAGCCCAGGGACTAGCGGAGTTACCGGGGAGCTGTTTTTT. Translation gives CASSPGTSGVTGELFF.

The V and J genes are TRBV5-6 and TRBJ2-7; D is unresolved. The CDR3 is 13 amino acids. The V end lost 0 bases, the J end lost 3 bases, and 7 bases lay between the germline ends. Per germline, CDR1 SGHDT and CDR2 YYEEEE. The CDR3 protein is CASSLARSYEQYF. The CDR3, as DNA: TGTGCCAGCAGCTTGGCTCGGAGCTACGAGCAGTACTTC.

The sample holds one count of this clone. The V gene is TRBV5-4, the J gene TRBJ2-1; tentative D call: TRBD2 (6 bases). Trimming removed 3 bases from V and 5 bases from J, with 12 bases in between. This CDR3 has 14 amino acids. CDR1 is SGHNT, CDR2 YYREEE, per germline (reference sequence). The CDR3 DNA sequence: TGTGCCAGCAGCTCCCGGGACTGGCACAATGAGCAGTTCTTC. This translates into CASSSRDWHNEQFF.

V gene TRBV11-2 combines with J gene TRBJ2-1; 7 nucleotides align to TRBD2. The CDR3 totals 14 residues. Germline V gene lookup returns CDR1 SGHAT and CDR2 FQNNGV. Losses at the gene ends were 5 bases for V and 8 bases for J; bases not matched to a gene: 9. The DNA of the CDR3 is TGTGCCAGCAGCCCCGGGACTAAATTCTATGAGCAGTTCTTC. It translates to CASSPGTKFYEQFF.

The chain is built from TRBV9 and TRBJ2-3; TRBD2 matches at 8 bases. Germline values: CDR1 SGDLS, CDR2 YYNGEE. V dropped 0 bases and J dropped 2; count of bases not matched to a gene: 5. CDR3 size: 16 residues. The CDR3 DNA sequence: TGTGCCAGCAGCGTAGGGGTTAGCGGGGACACAGATACGCAGTATTTT. Its translation: CASSVGVSGDTDTQYF.

The chain links TRBV5-4 to TRBJ2-5; 9 bases are a match to TRBD1. The V and J ends lost 4 bases and 5 bases, in that order; junction bases with no gene match: 9. This CDR3 spans 15 amino acids. Germline CDR1 is SGHNT and CDR2 is YYREEE (reference sequence). This CDR3 is CASSPGQGNWETQYF. The CDR3 nucleotides read TGTGCCAGCAGCCCCGGACAGGGGAATTGGGAGACCCAGTACTTC.

The sample holds a few counts of this clone. The chain is built from TRBV19 and TRBJ1-1; 7 bases line up with TRBD1. CDR3 length: 13 residues. Germline CDR1 reads LNHDA; CDR2 reads SQIVND (reference sequence). Trimming at V came to 5 bases and at J to 4 bases, leaving 4 bases not matched to a gene. This chain's CDR3 is CASSEQGSTEAFF. In DNA, the CDR3 is TGTGCCAGTAGTGAACAGGGGAGCACTGAAGCTTTCTTT.

This clone was counted a single time. The chain joins TRBV4-1 to TRBJ2-7, with 9 bases that match TRBD1. Germline V CDR1 and CDR2: MGHRA, YSYEKL. J was trimmed by 5 bases and V by 3 bases; bases with no gene match: 8. CDR3 length: 15 amino acids. This CDR3 reads CASSHFADRGNEQYF. CDR3 in DNA: TGCGCCAGCAGCCATTTTGCGGACAGGGGCAACGAGCAGTACTTC.

The chain employs TRBV4-1 and TRBJ1-3, with D possibly TRBD1 on 6 matching bases. Deletions cut 3 bases from V and 6 bases from J, with 12 bases between. CDR1 is MGHRA, CDR2 YSYEKL, per germline. The CDR3 sequence is 14 residues long. This CDR3 is CASSHADSLNTIYF. CDR3 DNA: TGCGCCAGCAGCCATGCGGACAGTTTAAACACCATATATTTT.

The chain couples TRBV29-1 to TRBJ2-3; 7 bases are shared with TRBD2. The germline gives CDR1 SQVTM, CDR2 ANQGSEA. CDR3 length equals 16 residues. V gave up 2 bases and J gave up 0 bases; unmatched junction bases: 8. CDR3 sequence: CSVERLAGLSTDTQYF. The CDR3 bases are TGCAGCGTTGAAAGGTTAGCGGGCCTTAGCACAGATACGCAGTATTTT.

CDR3 nucleotides: TGTGCCACCAGCAGACCCAGCGGCGTGGGGGGAGGGAACACTGAAGCTTTCTTT. Amino acids: CATSRPSGVGGGNTEAFF. The chain is built from TRBV15 and TRBJ1-1, with D perhaps matching TRBD1 (5 bases). Germline V gene lookup returns CDR1 LNHNV and CDR2 YYDKDF (reference sequence). V was clipped by 2 bases and J by 1 base, with 20 bases between them. This CDR3 contains 18 residues.

The V gene is TRBV6-1, the J gene TRBJ1-2, with 8 bases identical to TRBD1. CDR1 MNHNS and CDR2 SASEGT come from the germline V gene. The CDR3 extends over 17 amino acids. V was pared by 2 bases and J by 1 base, with 9 bases of the junction left unmatched. The CDR3 nucleotides are TGTGCCAGCAGTGAAATCAGGGGGCGATTCTTTAACTATGGCTACACCTTC. This gives the protein CASSEIRGRFFNYGYTF.

The V call is TRBV2, the J call TRBJ2-1, with TRBD2 identical over 8 bases. CDR1 SNHLY and CDR2 FYNNEI come from the germline V gene. The CDR3 has 13 residues. V shed 10 bases, J shed 9 bases, and the junction held 11 bases outside the gene matches. The CDR3 protein is CATTSERESEQFF. For the CDR3, the DNA is TGTGCCACTACCTCTGAGCGGGAGAGTGAGCAGTTCTTC.